These T cell receptor beta chains were read from a single sample in a study of beta chain features in type 1 diabetes. Sequencing was performed with immunoSEQ multiplex PCR; in TCRdb, only in-frame clones are kept and a portion is missing. The table has roughly 400,000 clones, 8.5% to 10% seen once. The sequencing sample was made of central memory CD4+ T cells from blood. The receptors come from a man under 40 with type 1 diabetes. CDR3s include the opening cysteine and the closing phenylalanine or tryptophan.

TRBV6-5	TRBJ2-7	CASSYSQGRAYEQYF
TRBV11-2	TRBJ2-1	CASSSQLENEQFF
TRBV7-2	TRBJ1-5	CASSLEGYDQPQHF
TRBV28	TRBJ2-7	CASSPGLTPWQYF
TRBV6-5	TRBJ2-7	CASSSAAGTVPREQYF
TRBV6-1	TRBJ1-5	CASSENPWGGSNQPQHF
TRBV7-2	TRBJ2-2	CASSLGLAGEGTGELFF
TRBV5-1	TRBJ1-1	CASSSTTWGATEAFF
TRBV28	TRBJ1-5	CASSLGRVSNQPQHF
TRBV6-5	TRBJ1-1	CASSYDRESEAFF
TRBV2	TRBJ2-4	CASNLQGSKNIQYF
TRBV7-3	TRBJ2-7	CASSFGLASSHEQYF
TRBV7-2	TRBJ2-7	CASSFKWEGQQYF
TRBV5-1	TRBJ2-2	CASSFQQGSGELFF
TRBV6-1	TRBJ1-1	CASSERAVNTEAFF
TRBV18	TRBJ2-7	CASSPYVEYEQYF
TRBV7-2	TRBJ1-2	CASSRSTGGGYTF
TRBV27	TRBJ2-5	CASSLGTAGGAQYF
TRBV7-2	TRBJ2-1	CASILEGTFHKSSYNEQFF
TRBV7-2	TRBJ2-7	CASSFGSQGREQYF
TRBV6-5	TRBJ1-5	CASRPGESSNQPQHF
TRBV28	TRBJ2-2	CASSRGAARELFF
TRBV14	TRBJ2-1	CASSLRRDNEQFF
TRBV5-4	TRBJ1-1	CASSEWREEAFF
TRBV9	TRBJ1-5	CASSVEGDNQPQHF
TRBV7-9	TRBJ2-3	CASSLSRQGAGDTQYF
TRBV27	TRBJ1-5	CASSSIDYGLRRNQPQHF
TRBV6-4	TRBJ2-1	CASSAIAGGNEQFF
TRBV9	TRBJ2-7	CASSFRDGPYEQYF
TRBV18	TRBJ1-5	CASSPEGNQPQHF
TRBV5-4	TRBJ2-1	CASSRDFNEQFF
TRBV5-6	TRBJ2-3	CASSLRADTQYF
TRBV28	TRBJ2-2	CASIRFWRGTRGSGELFF
TRBV7-6	TRBJ2-7	CASSSFRPMSGRAYEQYF
TRBV28	TRBJ1-2	CASGSGHYGYTF
TRBV11-2	TRBJ2-2	CASSLRDGSEELFF
TRBV5-1	TRBJ2-1	CASSLARNSYNEQFF
TRBV7-2	TRBJ2-7	CASSHPGSGNYEQYF
TRBV7-9	TRBJ1-2	CASSPQPTGVNGYTF
TRBV7-2	TRBJ2-7	CASSLAPGTSGSPRSYEQYF
TRBV7-3	TRBJ2-1	CASSSTGGFQGWQFF
TRBV5-4	TRBJ1-4	CASSAPTATNEKLFF
TRBV27	TRBJ2-2	CASSHQVPGPGELFF
TRBV7-3	TRBJ2-1	CASRPGWGPQPENEQFF
TRBV30	TRBJ2-2	CAWTGVTYTGELFF
TRBV28	TRBJ2-1	CASIGAGGNEQFF
TRBV7-3	TRBJ2-1	CASRTSGSHEQFF
TRBV7-9	TRBJ2-1	CASSLRAGNINEQFF
TRBV7-2	TRBJ2-5	CASSSPPANSMGETQYF
TRBV29-1	TRBJ2-5	CSVEDRGQETQYF
TRBV7-9	TRBJ2-1	CASSLGITSPEVQFF
TRBV25-1	TRBJ2-1	CASSARAGNNEQFF
TRBV30	TRBJ1-5	CAWSPLMVGNQPQHF
TRBV4-2	TRBJ2-1	CASSATDRNEQFF
TRBV7-2	TRBJ2-3	CASSSGQGTDTQYF